These T cell receptor beta chains were read from a single sample in a study of CD8 T cells in ankylosing spondylitis. TCRdb re-derived calls from the 5' RACE reads in MiXCR, one entry per CDR3 protein. The sample has about 220,000 distinct CDR3 sequences, around 16% seen once; the top ten hold about 44%. The specimen was blood, either unsorted or a sorted T cell fraction (not recorded which). Receptor source: a male donor with ankylosing spondylitis. CDR3s include the opening cysteine and the closing phenylalanine or tryptophan. Fields, in order: clone size, V gene, J gene, D gene, CDR3 protein, CDR3 DNA. The D gene is left open where the match is weak. Size tells how often a clone was seen (once, few, many) or the class of an expanded clone, and some rows leave it out.

>NA|TRBV6-1|TRBJ1-2|NA
CASSGADGYTF
TGTGCCAGCAGTGGGGCTGATGGCTACACCTTC
>NA|TRBV7-9|TRBJ2-7|TRBD1
CASSYTGGGEQYF
TGTGCCAGCAGCTATACAGGGGGCGGGGAGCAGTACTTC
>NA|TRBV4-2|TRBJ2-2|NA
CASSSSEGELFF
TGTGCCAGCAGCTCGTCCGAGGGGGAGCTGTTTTTT
>NA|TRBV2|TRBJ2-7|NA
CASSETFVGPTYEQYF
TGTGCCAGCAGTGAAACCTTTGTCGGGCCGACCTACGAGCAGTACTTC
>many|TRBV5-1|TRBJ2-1|NA
CASSKDWGAYNEQFF
TGCGCCAGCAGTAAAGACTGGGGGGCTTACAATGAGCAGTTCTTC
>few|TRBV11-2|TRBJ1-2|NA
CASSLEAGTYGYTF
TGTGCCAGCAGCTTAGAGGCAGGTACCTATGGCTACACCTTC
>NA|TRBV20-1|TRBJ2-7|NA
CSATDGSSYEQYF
TGCAGTGCCACGGACGGGAGCTCCTACGAGCAGTACTTC
>few|TRBV6-5|TRBJ1-4|TRBD1
CASSYSTGVNEKLFF
TGTGCCAGCAGTTACTCGACAGGGGTTAATGAAAAACTGTTTTTT
>NA|TRBV27|TRBJ1-2|TRBD1
CASSLVDRGDGYTF
TGTGCCAGCAGTTTAGTGGACAGGGGTGATGGCTACACCTTC
>NA|TRBV2|TRBJ2-3|TRBD2
CASSEGIAGGTDTQYF
TGTGCCAGCAGTGAAGGTATAGCGGGGGGCACAGATACGCAGTATTTT
>NA|TRBV7-2|TRBJ2-3|TRBD1
CASSHGTGNADTQYF
TGTGCCAGCAGCCACGGGACAGGGAACGCAGATACGCAGTATTTT
>few|TRBV27|TRBJ2-1|TRBD2
CASKTSSAGGIYSYNEQFF
TGTGCCAGCAAAACCTCTAGCGCGGGGGGGATCTACTCCTACAATGAGCAGTTCTTC
>few|TRBV15|TRBJ2-7|TRBD1
CATSSPRDRGQEQYF
TGTGCCACCAGCAGCCCCCGGGACAGGGGGCAGGAGCAGTACTTC
>few|TRBV24-1|TRBJ2-7|NA
CATSEPGPPYEQYF
TGTGCCACCAGTGAACCCGGGCCTCCCTACGAGCAGTACTTC
>many|TRBV15|TRBJ2-1|TRBD2
CATSDGLAGADNEQFF
TGTGCCACCAGCGATGGACTAGCGGGGGCGGACAATGAGCAGTTCTTC
>few|TRBV12-3/TRBV12-4|TRBJ1-2|TRBD1
CASSPQGWGYTF
TGTGCCAGCAGCCCACAGGGGTGGGGCTACACCTTC
>many|TRBV24-1|TRBJ2-1|TRBD2
CASGTSGSYEQFF
TGTGCCAGCGGGACTAGCGGGAGCTATGAGCAGTTCTTC
>NA|TRBV25-1|TRBJ2-2|NA
CASSEVGNTGELFF
TGTGCCAGCAGTGAAGTAGGGAACACCGGGGAGCTGTTTTTT
>NA|TRBV7-2|TRBJ2-5|NA
CASSLAFTRGKETQYF
TGTGCCAGCAGCTTAGCTTTCACTAGGGGTAAAGAGACCCAGTACTTC
>NA|TRBV7-9|TRBJ2-1|NA
CASSSTSDDGAHEQFF
TGTGCCAGCAGCTCAACATCTGACGATGGGGCCCATGAGCAGTTCTTC
>few|TRBV20-1|TRBJ2-5|NA
CSARDQGTIGETQYF
TGCAGTGCTAGAGATCAGGGGACCATAGGAGAGACCCAGTACTTC
>NA|TRBV29-1|TRBJ1-4|NA
CSVGGGRFSNEKLFF
TGCAGCGTTGGCGGGGGGCGCTTTTCCAATGAAAAACTGTTTTTT
>NA|TRBV29-1|TRBJ2-5|TRBD2
CSVEYSGGVKTQYF
TGCAGCGTTGAATATAGCGGGGGAGTAAAGACCCAGTACTTC
>many|TRBV12-3/TRBV12-4|TRBJ1-5|NA
CASSLGTQPQHF
TGTGCCAGCAGTTTAGGGACACAGCCCCAGCATTTT
>NA|TRBV5-5|TRBJ2-7|NA
CASSHPAAYEQYF
TGTGCCAGCAGCCATCCCGCTGCCTACGAGCAGTACTTC
>many|TRBV29-1|TRBJ2-3|TRBD2
CSVGITSGSTDTQYF
TGCAGCGTGGGAATCACTAGCGGGAGCACAGATACGCAGTATTTT
>few|TRBV2|TRBJ2-7|TRBD1
CAGRQGARYEQYF
TGTGCCGGACGACAGGGGGCGCGTTACGAGCAGTACTTC
>few|TRBV29-1|TRBJ2-7|NA
CSVVERPNEQYF
TGCAGCGTTGTTGAGCGTCCCAACGAGCAGTACTTC
>NA|TRBV7-9|TRBJ2-7|TRBD1
CASSLPGQGTYEQYF
TGTGCCAGCAGCTTACCGGGACAGGGAACCTACGAGCAGTACTTC